These T cell receptor beta chains were read from a single sample in a study of beta chain features in type 1 diabetes. TCRdb's copy holds only in-frame clones and misses some; the assay was immunoSEQ multiplex PCR. Of hundreds of thousands of clones listed, 14% were seen once; the top ten hold under 8.5%. The sample comprised central memory CD4+ T cells from blood. The receptors originated from a man aged 25 to 45 in good health. Each CDR3 is given with its conserved first and last residue. A D gene is named only where the DNA matches it firmly. A row's size may be missing; if present it is once, few, many or a size class.

j_call,clone_size,cdr3_length,v_call,d_call,cdr3_aa,cdr3_nt
TRBJ1-2,.,17,TRBV27,TRBD1,CASSFIPRGSIDYGYTF,TGTGCCAGCAGTTTTATCCCCAGGGGGTCCATCGACTATGGCTACACCTTC
TRBJ2-5,.,17,TRBV28,.,CASSGFSPEDGKETQYF,TGTGCCAGCAGCGGCTTTAGCCCGGAGGACGGCAAAGAGACCCAGTACTTC
TRBJ1-2,.,12,TRBV7-9,.,CASSLVERGYTF,TGTGCCAGCAGCTTAGTTGAGCGTGGCTACACCTTC
TRBJ1-1,.,14,TRBV11-2,TRBD1,CASSFGQGITEAFF,TGTGCCAGCAGCTTTGGACAGGGAATCACTGAAGCTTTCTTT
TRBJ1-1,few,13,TRBV2,TRBD1,CASGQGEGTEAFF,TGTGCCAGCGGACAGGGGGAAGGGACTGAAGCTTTCTTT
TRBJ1-1,.,14,TRBV9,.,CASSVGPVPPEAFF,TGTGCCAGCAGCGTAGGTCCCGTACCCCCTGAAGCTTTCTTT
TRBJ1-2,.,15,TRBV5-1,TRBD1,CASSLQQGAEYGYTF,TGCGCCAGCAGCTTACAACAGGGGGCAGAGTATGGCTACACCTTC
TRBJ2-2,many,16,TRBV5-1,.,CASSVATAARTGELFF,TGCGCCAGCAGCGTAGCGACAGCAGCTCGTACCGGGGAGCTGTTTTTT
TRBJ2-1,many,15,TRBV4-3,.,CASSPAPGSYNEQFF,TGCGCCAGCAGCCCCGCTCCGGGGTCCTACAATGAGCAGTTCTTC
TRBJ1-2,.,14,TRBV7-9,.,CASSPDRDPGGYTF,TGTGCCAGCAGCCCAGACCGGGACCCGGGAGGCTACACCTTC
TRBJ1-4,few,16,TRBV19,.,CASSRGERLLNEKLFF,TGTGCCAGTAGTCGGGGGGAGAGACTCCTTAATGAAAAACTGTTTTTT
TRBJ1-6,few,16,TRBV28,.,CASRSGETVYNSPLHF,TGTGCCAGCAGGAGTGGGGAGACGGTATATAATTCACCCCTCCACTTT
TRBJ1-4,.,14,TRBV2,.,CASSEVAVDEKLFF,TGTGCCAGCAGTGAGGTAGCAGTAGACGAAAAACTGTTTTTT
TRBJ2-1,many,13,TRBV19,.,CASSGQKGNEQFF,TGTGCCAGTAGTGGGCAGAAGGGAAATGAGCAGTTCTTC
TRBJ2-2,.,14,TRBV7-3,.,CASSPWEDTGELFF,TGTGCCAGCAGCCCTTGGGAGGACACCGGGGAGCTGTTTTTT
TRBJ2-2,.,16,TRBV4-3,.,CASSQDRRIGTGELFF,TGCGCCAGCAGCCAAGATCGTAGAATCGGCACCGGGGAGCTGTTTTTT
TRBJ1-2,few,15,TRBV7-2,.,CASSLEVRVTHGYTF,TGTGCCAGCAGCTTAGAGGTTAGGGTAACCCATGGCTACACCTTC
TRBJ2-3,few,14,TRBV2,.,CASTVLARTDTQYF,TGTGCCAGCACCGTACTAGCCCGCACAGATACGCAGTATTTT